This TCR beta chain originates from a study of blood T cell repertoires in COVID-19. As for the study in general: COVID-19 samples collected from the United States, Italy and Spain covered acute and convalescent phases. T cells, B-cell-depleted T cells, or PBMCs provided the cDNA or gDNA that served as material.

Per the original methods: The authors estimated nucleated cell counts from reference gene primer amplification. Sequenced by immunoSEQ multiplex PCR; TCRdb stores in-frame clones only, minus some. The DNA gave D and trimming, while V, J and clone size come from that table. This sample yields approximately 190,000 clones, of which 65% to 90% are seen a single time; approximately 4.7% belongs to the top ten. Cohorts were determined from participant-reported clinical history. The sample taken for sequencing was PBMCs or T cells enriched from blood (not recorded which). This TCR came from a woman between 55 and 75 years old with acute COVID-19.

CDR3 in DNA: TGTGCCAGCAGCTCGTTTAAAGCGGGAGGCCGTCATGAGCAGTTCTTC. This sequence encodes CASSSFKAGGRHEQFF. This chain joins TRBV5-4 and TRBJ2-1, with TRBD2 matching over 9 bases. From germline, CDR1 is SGHNT and CDR2 YYREEE (reference sequence). With V trimmed by 3 bases and J by 8 bases, 12 bases remained unmatched. The CDR3 loop spans 16 amino acids. The variable domain in full, with the rest retrieved from reference TRBV5-4 and TRBJ2-1, is ETGVTQSPTHLIKTRGQQVTLRCSSQSGHNTVSWYQQALGQGPQFIFQYYREEENGRGNFPPRFSGLQFPNYSSELNVNALELDDSALYLCASSSFKAGGRHEQFFGPGTRLTVL.